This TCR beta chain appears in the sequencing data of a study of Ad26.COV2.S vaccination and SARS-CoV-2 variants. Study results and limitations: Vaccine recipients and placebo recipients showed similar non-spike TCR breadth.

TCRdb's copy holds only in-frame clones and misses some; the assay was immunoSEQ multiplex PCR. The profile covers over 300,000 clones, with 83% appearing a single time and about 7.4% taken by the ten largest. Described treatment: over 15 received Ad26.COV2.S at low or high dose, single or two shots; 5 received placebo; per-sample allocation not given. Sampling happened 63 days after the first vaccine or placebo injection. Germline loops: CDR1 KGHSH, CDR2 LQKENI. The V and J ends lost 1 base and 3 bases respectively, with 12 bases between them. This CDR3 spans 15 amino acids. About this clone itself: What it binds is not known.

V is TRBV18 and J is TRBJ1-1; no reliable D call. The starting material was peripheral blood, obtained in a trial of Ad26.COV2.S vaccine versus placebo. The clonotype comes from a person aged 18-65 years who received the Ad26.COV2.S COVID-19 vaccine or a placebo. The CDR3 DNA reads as TGTGCCAGCTCACCACGGCCTGATCACTACACTGAAGCTTTCTTT. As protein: CASSPRPDHYTEAFF.